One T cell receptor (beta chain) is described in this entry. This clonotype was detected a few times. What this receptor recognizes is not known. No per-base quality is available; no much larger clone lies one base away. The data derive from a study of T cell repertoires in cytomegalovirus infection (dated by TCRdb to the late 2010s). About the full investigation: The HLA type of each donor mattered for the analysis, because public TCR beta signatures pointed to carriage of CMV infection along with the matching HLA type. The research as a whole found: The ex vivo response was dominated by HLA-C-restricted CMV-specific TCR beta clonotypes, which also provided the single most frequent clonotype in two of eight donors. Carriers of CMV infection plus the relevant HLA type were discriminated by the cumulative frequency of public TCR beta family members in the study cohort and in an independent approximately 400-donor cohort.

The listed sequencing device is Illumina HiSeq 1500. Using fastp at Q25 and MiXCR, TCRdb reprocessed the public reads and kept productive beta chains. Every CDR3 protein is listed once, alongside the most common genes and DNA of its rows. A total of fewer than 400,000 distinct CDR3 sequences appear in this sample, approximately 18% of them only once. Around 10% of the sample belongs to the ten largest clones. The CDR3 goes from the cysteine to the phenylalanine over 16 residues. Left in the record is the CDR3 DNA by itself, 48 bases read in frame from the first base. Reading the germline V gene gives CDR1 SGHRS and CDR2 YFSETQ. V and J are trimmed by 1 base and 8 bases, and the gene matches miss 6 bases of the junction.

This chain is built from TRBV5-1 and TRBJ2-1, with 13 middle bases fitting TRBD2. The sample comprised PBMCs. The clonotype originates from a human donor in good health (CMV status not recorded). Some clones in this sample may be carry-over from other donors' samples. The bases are TGCGCCAGCAGCTTGCAACTAGCGGGAGGGCCAGATGAGCAGTTCTTC. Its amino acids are CASSLQLAGGPDEQFF. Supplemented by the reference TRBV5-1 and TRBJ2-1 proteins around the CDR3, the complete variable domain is KAGVTQTPRYLIKTRGQQVTLSCSPISGHRSVSWYQQTPGQGLQFLFEYFSETQRNKGNFPGRFSGRQFSNSRSEMNVSTLELGDSALYLCASSLQLAGGPDEQFFGPGTRLTVL.